The 30 T cell receptor beta chains reported below all come from one sample, sequenced in a study of CD8+CD57+ T cells in acquired aplastic anemia. Patients chosen for sequencing had CD8+CD57+ cells that had expanded, as shown by flow cytometry. TCR beta VDJ and CDR3 were profiled, and genomic DNA was the template. TCRdb analysed the reads with MiXCR anew, one entry per CDR3 protein. The sample has 150,000 or so distinct CDR3 sequences; 47% are singletons. The material sequenced was sorted CD4+, CD8+, or CD8+CD57+ T cells (not recorded which) from PBMCs. Receptors originate from a human donor with aplastic anemia.

This clonotype was picked up one time. It may be a read error: a sequence one base away is much more abundant. The chain carries TRBV5-6 and TRBJ1-2, with D hard to call. CDR3 size: 13 residues. Germline lookup yields CDR1 SGHDT and CDR2 YYEEEE. This CDR3 reads CVSRWIGDYGYTF. For the CDR3, the DNA is TGTGTCAGCAGGTGGATCGGAGACTATGGCTACACCTTC.

This clonotype was detected once. The chain uses TRBV2 and TRBJ2-7; 7 bases are a match to TRBD2. V was clipped by 4 bases and J by 8 bases; unmatched bases: 11. This CDR3 has 14 amino acids. CDR1 and CDR2 (germline): SNHLY, FYNNEI. CDR3 in amino acids: CASSGGAGTTKQYF. The CDR3 nucleotides read TGTGCCAGCAGTGGAGGGGCAGGGACTACGAAGCAGTACTTC.

The genes are TRBV4-1 and TRBJ2-5; 11 nucleotides agree with TRBD2. V was clipped by 3 bases and J by 3 bases; unmatched bases: 6. The CDR3 contains 16 residues. CDR1 and CDR2 from the germline V gene are MGHRA and YSYEKL. Written as DNA, the CDR3 is TGCGCCAGCAGCCACCTGACTAGCGGGGATAAAGAGACCCAGTACTTC. This translates into CASSHLTSGDKETQYF.

Many counts were recorded for this clonotype. The chain joins TRBV12-3 or TRBV12-4 to TRBJ2-6; TRBD1 aligns across 9 bases. The J segment lost 4 bases and the V segment lost 5 bases, leaving 12 bases of the junction unmatched. The CDR3 totals 18 residues. This chain's CDR3 is CASSVGQGFFTGANVLTF. Here the CDR3 DNA reads TGTGCCAGCAGTGTGGGACAGGGATTCTTCACGGGGGCCAACGTCCTGACTTTC.

The chain carries TRBV18 and TRBJ1-1, with D maybe TRBD1 (5 bases). Trimming took 2 bases from V and 2 from J, leaving 18 bases between them. The CDR3 length is 17 residues. Germline assignment: CDR1 KGHSH and CDR2 LQKENI. CDR3 amino acids: CASSPMRIAGQNTEAFF. In DNA, the CDR3 is TGTGCCAGCTCACCAATGAGGATTGCGGGGCAAAACACTGAAGCTTTCTTT.

The chain has TRBV5-1 and TRBJ2-5, with TRBD1 as a possible D gene (5 bases). The V gene's germline CDR1 is SGHRS and CDR2 YFSETQ. This CDR3 has 13 residues. V was shortened by 4 bases and J by 4 bases, with 11 bases between the two germline ends. DNA for the CDR3: TGCGCCAGCAGCCCCCTCACAGGAGAGACCCAGTACTTC. It translates to CASSPLTGETQYF.

This clonotype was recorded once. In DNA, the CDR3 is TGTGCCAGCAGCCTCATGGTCTACACCTTC. Protein: CASSLMVYTF. The chain joins TRBV7-9 to TRBJ1-2, with D hard to call. The CDR3 contains 10 residues. The germline V and J ends were trimmed by 5 bases and 10 bases, with 8 bases remaining between them. The germline V gene encodes CDR1 SEHNR and CDR2 FQNEAQ (reference sequence).

The chain employs TRBV7-6 and TRBJ2-1; the D is unclear. The V end was cut by 1 base, the J end by 6 bases, with 7 bases between. Germline CDR1 is SGHVS and CDR2 is FNYEAQ. The CDR3 is made up of 13 amino acids. CDR3 protein: CASSLVLFNEQFF. The CDR3 coding sequence is TGTGCCAGCAGCTTAGTTTTGTTCAATGAGCAGTTCTTC.

This clonotype was observed many times. V gene TRBV20-1 combines with J gene TRBJ1-2; D may be TRBD1 (6 bases). The CDR3 has 14 amino acids. Germline V gene lookup returns CDR1 DFQATT and CDR2 SNEGSKA (reference sequence). V was shortened by 0 bases and J by 4 bases, with 12 bases between the two germline ends. The CDR3: CSARETGSAYGYTF. DNA of the CDR3: TGCAGTGCTAGAGAAACAGGGTCGGCCTATGGCTACACCTTC.

V gene TRBV15 combines with J gene TRBJ2-2; D possibly corresponds to TRBD1 (6 bases). The V end lost 3 bases, the J end lost 5 bases, and 10 bases lay between the germline ends. Germline V lookup: CDR1 LNHNV, CDR2 YYDKDF (reference sequence). The CDR3 has 14 amino acids. CDR3 sequence: CATSSEGVTGELFF. The CDR3 nucleotides are TGTGCCACCAGCAGCGAGGGGGTAACCGGGGAGCTGTTTTTT.

Many counts were recorded for this clonotype. This chain connects TRBV7-8 to TRBJ1-4; D is undetermined. Germline-derived CDR1 and CDR2 are SGHVS and FQNEAQ. Trimming took off 5 bases at V and 6 bases at J, with 4 bases between the two ends. The CDR3 loop spans 11 amino acids. As DNA, the CDR3 is TGTGCCAGCAGCCAAGATGAAAAACTGTTTTTT. This translates into CASSQDEKLFF.

This clonotype was counted only a few times. The chain is built from TRBV5-1 and TRBJ2-2; 11 bases match TRBD1. CDR1 is SGHRS and CDR2 is YFSETQ in the germline V gene. CDR3 length: 15 residues. After removal of 0 bases from V and 6 bases from J, the junction contained 1 base not matched to a gene. CDR3 sequence: CASSLGTGGPGELFF. The CDR3 nucleotides read TGCGCCAGCAGCTTGGGGACAGGGGGCCCCGGGGAGCTGTTTTTT.

Details on this clonotype: This may be a read error, as it is one base from a much larger clone. The chain employs TRBV11-3 and TRBJ1-1; D is perhaps TRBD1 (6 bases). CDR1 and CDR2 (germline): SGHNT, YENEEA. The CDR3 sequence is 14 residues long. CDR3 sequence: CANSLGGQDTEAFF. The CDR3 coding sequence is TGTGCCAACAGCTTGGGGGGGCAGGACACTGAAGCTTTCTTT.

The chain combines TRBV20-1 with TRBJ2-1, with 9 nucleotides matching TRBD1. Germline V gene sequence: CDR1 DFQATT, CDR2 SNEGSKA (reference sequence). The CDR3 loop spans 13 amino acids. V trimming: 6 bases; J trimming: 12 bases; junction bases outside the gene matches: 12. CDR3 DNA sequence: TGCAGTGCCGGGACAGGGATACTAGTTGGGCAGTTCTTC. Its translation: CSAGTGILVGQFF.

J is TRBJ2-1 and V is TRBV15, with TRBD1 matching 8 bases. The CDR3 totals 14 residues. Looked up from germline, CDR1 is LNHNV and CDR2 is YYDKDF (reference sequence). Trimming took 9 bases from V and 0 from J; bases not matched to a gene: 4. The CDR3 loop reads CATSGTGSYNEQFF. The CDR3 region has the DNA TGTGCCACGTCCGGGACAGGCTCCTACAATGAGCAGTTCTTC. Combining the CDR3 with reference TRBV15 and TRBJ2-1 gives the whole variable domain DAMVIQNPRYQVTQFGKPVTLSCSQTLNHNVMYWYQQKSSQAPKLLFHYYDKDFNNEADTPDNFQSRRPNTSFCFLDIRSPGLGDTAMYLCATSGTGSYNEQFFGPGTRLTVL.

In this sample, this clonotype turned up many times. The chain's CDR3 is CASRHAGENYGYTF. The CDR3 DNA reads as TGTGCCAGCAGACACGCCGGGGAGAACTATGGCTACACCTTC. The chain joins TRBV4-2 to TRBJ1-2; D not resolved. The CDR3 is 14 amino acids. The germline V gene has CDR1 LGHNA and CDR2 YNFKEQ. V gave up 6 bases and J gave up 2 bases, with 13 bases separating them.

The chain carries TRBV10-3 and TRBJ1-3; D is unresolved. The germline V and J ends were trimmed by 10 bases and 2 bases, with 6 bases remaining between them. The CDR3 length is 11 residues. Germline V gives CDR1 ENHRY, CDR2 SYGVKD. CDR3 DNA sequence: TGTGCCACCGGGACTGGAAACACCATATATTTT. This translates into CATGTGNTIYF.

This chain links TRBV5-1 with TRBJ2-3, with D perhaps matching TRBD1 (5 bases). Germline V lookup: CDR1 SGHRS, CDR2 YFSETQ. Trimming removed 5 bases at V and 1 base at J, with 11 bases between. CDR3 length: 14 amino acids. In DNA form, the CDR3 reads TGCGCCAGCAGTTTAGGACACGGCACAGATACGCAGTATTTT. This encodes CASSLGHGTDTQYF.

The gene calls are TRBV25-1 and TRBJ1-3; D unresolved. CDR1 and CDR2 from the germline V gene are MGHDK and SYGVNS. V was trimmed by 2 bases and J by 11 bases, leaving 19 bases between them. CDR3 length: 15 residues. The chain's CDR3 is CASSEPGSSGSAIYF. CDR3 DNA sequence: TGTGCCAGCAGTGAACCGGGGAGCTCTGGAAGCGCCATATATTTT.

The chain recombines TRBV2 with TRBJ1-1; D remains unclear. The CDR3 has 13 residues. V lost 4 bases, J lost 1 base, and 7 bases lay in between. Germline lookup yields CDR1 SNHLY and CDR2 FYNNEI. Written as DNA, the CDR3 is TGTGCCAGCAGTGTTTCCTCGAACACTGAAGCTTTCTTT. This encodes CASSVSSNTEAFF.

Details on this clonotype: A much larger clone lies one base from this, so it may be a read error. This chain's CDR3 is CASSPSFGNTEAFF. CDR3 coding DNA: TGTGCCAGCAGCCCCTCTTTCGGGAACACTGAAGCTTTCTTT. The chain recombines TRBV5-4 with TRBJ1-1; no definite D call. The length of the CDR3 is 14 residues. Germline values: CDR1 SGHNT, CDR2 YYREEE (reference sequence). V lost 4 bases, J lost 1 base, and 11 bases lay in between.

A remark on this clonotype: A read error may be the cause here, since a much bigger clone is one base away. This chain links TRBV5-1 with TRBJ1-1; 7 bases align to TRBD1. Germline values: CDR1 SGHRS, CDR2 YFSETQ. This CDR3 spans 15 amino acids. The CDR3 sequence: CASSLLTGSATEASF. In DNA form, the CDR3 reads TGCGCCAGCAGCTTATTGACAGGGAGCGCCACTGAAGCTTCCTTT.

This clonotype was seen more than once but under ten times. The chain couples TRBV24-1 to TRBJ2-1; D uncertain. V was pared by 3 bases and J by 9 bases, with 11 bases between. The CDR3 totals 13 residues. From germline, CDR1 is KGHDR and CDR2 SFDVKD. The chain's CDR3 is CATSDNFVGEQFF. In DNA form, the CDR3 reads TGTGCCACCAGTGATAATTTCGTAGGTGAGCAGTTCTTC.

In regard to this clonotype: The junction departs from the called germline gene at one end, perhaps through a read error. V is TRBV7-7 and J is TRBJ2-2, with D hard to call. Germline V gene lookup returns CDR1 SSHAT and CDR2 FNYEAQ (reference sequence). The CDR3 sequence is 13 residues long. The CDR3 sequence: CASSLAFTGELFF. For the CDR3, the DNA is TGTGCTAGCAGCTTAGCTTTTACCGGGGAGCTGTTTTTT.

This rearrangement joins TRBV5-1 to TRBJ2-1; D ambiguous. V was clipped by 3 bases and J by 5 bases, with 15 bases between them. Germline V gene lookup returns CDR1 SGHRS and CDR2 YFSETQ. This CDR3 is 15 amino acids long. CDR3 amino acids: CASSSPGRSNNEQFF. The CDR3 bases are TGCGCCAGCAGCTCACCTGGTAGGAGCAACAATGAGCAGTTCTTC.

The V gene is TRBV19, the J gene TRBJ2-7, with 7 bases lining up with TRBD1. The CDR3 loop spans 12 amino acids. J gave up 6 bases and V 4 bases, and 3 bases lay outside the gene matches. CDR1 is LNHDA and CDR2 is SQIVND in the germline V gene (reference sequence). CDR3 DNA sequence: TGTGCCAGTAGTAAAGACAGGGCCGAGCAGTACTTC. Translating gives CASSKDRAEQYF.

As for this clonotype: This may be a read error: a much more frequent sequence differs by one nucleotide. The chain recombines TRBV12-3 or TRBV12-4 with TRBJ1-1, with D unresolved. There are 14 residues in the CDR3. V was shortened by 5 bases and J by 6 bases, with 16 bases between the two germline ends. The CDR3 region is CASSLVGSDAEAFF. The CDR3 DNA sequence: TGTGCCAGCAGTCTCGTGGGGAGCGACGCTGAAGCTTTCTTT.

The V call is TRBV11-1, the J call TRBJ2-1, with 15 nucleotides matching TRBD2. The CDR3 runs 19 residues. With 3 bases clipped from V and 1 base from J, the junction kept 7 bases outside the gene matches. Germline values: CDR1 SGHAT, CDR2 FQDESV (reference sequence). CDR3 sequence (DNA): TGTGCCAGCAGCTTCTGGGGACTAGCGGGAGGAGGGTCCTACAATGAGCAGTTCTTC. It encodes CASSFWGLAGGGSYNEQFF.

V is TRBV6-5 and J is TRBJ2-4, with 8 nucleotides matching TRBD1. The CDR3 spans 15 residues. V shed 7 bases, J shed 2 bases, and the junction held 7 bases outside the gene matches. Germline V gene data show CDR1 as MNHEY and CDR2 as SVGAGI. CDR3 loop: CASTPGGASKNIQYF. CDR3 sequence (DNA): TGTGCCAGCACTCCAGGGGGCGCCTCCAAAAACATTCAGTACTTC.

This chain links TRBV10-3 with TRBJ1-2; D not certain. V lost 0 bases, J lost 2 bases, and 10 bases lay in between. The CDR3 has 15 amino acids. The V gene's germline CDR1 is ENHRY and CDR2 SYGVKD. The CDR3 nucleotides read TGTGCCATCAGTGAGTCCTACGGAGGGAACTATGGCTACACCTTC. It codes for CAISESYGGNYGYTF.